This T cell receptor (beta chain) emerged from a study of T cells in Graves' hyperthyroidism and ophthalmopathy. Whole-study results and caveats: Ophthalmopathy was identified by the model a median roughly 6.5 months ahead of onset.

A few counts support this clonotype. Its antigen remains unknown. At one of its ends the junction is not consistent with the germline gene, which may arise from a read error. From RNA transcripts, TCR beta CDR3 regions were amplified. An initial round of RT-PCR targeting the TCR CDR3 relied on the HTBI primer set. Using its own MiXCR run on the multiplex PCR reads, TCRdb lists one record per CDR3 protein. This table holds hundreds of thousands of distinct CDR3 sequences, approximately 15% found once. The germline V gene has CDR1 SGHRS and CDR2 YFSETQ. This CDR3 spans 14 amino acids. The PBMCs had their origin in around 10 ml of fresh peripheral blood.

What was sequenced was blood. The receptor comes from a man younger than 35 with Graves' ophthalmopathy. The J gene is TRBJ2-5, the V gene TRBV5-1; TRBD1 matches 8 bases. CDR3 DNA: TGCGTCAGCAGCTCCAGGGGGCGCTGGGAGACCCAGTACTTC. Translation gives CVSSSRGRWETQYF.